This TCR beta chain was documented in a study of untreated major depressive disorder (dated by TCRdb to between 2018 and 2020). A note on the overall study: This cross-sectional case-control study compared T cell phenotype and TCR repertoire between antidepressant-free major depressive disorder patients and individually matched non-depressed controls. The sequencing was a follow-up to the differences in Vbeta 5.1, Vbeta 11 and Vbeta 22 usage that flow cytometry had picked up across the whole cohort. Overall study outcomes, separate from this receptor: A comparatively small study sample was produced by the strict matching and exclusion criteria, and the generalizability of findings was thereby limited. The sequencing comparisons used one-tailed planned tests on only three preselected Vbeta families. The top five TRBV05-01 clones in every sequenced subject were all private clones. In the sequencing data, TRBV25-01 and TRBV02-01 usage was found to follow the flow-cytometry pattern, although statistical significance was not reached. Higher TRBV05-01 (Vbeta 5.1) usage among CD4+ T cells of depressed patients compared with controls was confirmed by sequencing, with p = 0.040 in a one-tailed test.

The Qiagen DNeasy Blood and Tissue Kit was used to extract total genomic DNA from the purified CD4+ T cells. The TCRbeta CDR3 region, defined according to IMGT, was amplified and sequenced using immunoSEQ immunosequencing protocols. On the authors' methods: Raw sequence data were preprocessed by the immunoSEQ service for PCR and sequencing error correction. Data were loaded into the immunoSEQ Analyzer and further analyzed with VDJtools v1.0.7. The paired Wilcoxon signed-rank test was used to test differences between patients and controls. As stored in TCRdb, this immuneACCESS dataset retains in-frame rearrangements with V and J assigned. A fraction of the clones does not appear; measured against another copy, unresolved V genes explain less than half of the discrepancy, and the remainder lacks a known reason. Clonal size and the V and J genes are those of that table, whereas D and trimming came from the DNA. The sample contains 15,000 to 25,000 clones, more than 75% of them found a single time. The top ten constitute less than 1% of the sample.

Comments on this clone: It lacks a known antigen. No base qualities exist here, and no much larger clone lies one base off it.

Looking up the germline V gene yields CDR1 SGHAT and CDR2 FQNNGV. Trimming costs V 4 bases and J 5 bases, and their ends lie 10 bases apart. The CDR3 has 13 amino acids, counting the end cysteine and phenylalanine. The retained sequence is limited to the CDR3, 39 bases, with the frame set at the first base. Each depressed patient was pairwise matched to a non-depressed control for sex, age, current smoking status and body mass index. Every participant was of European descent. No current or lifetime mood disorder was present in controls, and Quick Inventory of Depressive Symptoms-Self Report scores of 5 or less were recorded for controls. Major medical conditions, Axis I/II comorbidities, regular medication or illicit drug use, and drinking over 100 g alcohol weekly were applied as exclusion criteria for all participants. About 30 ml of peripheral blood was collected from each participant into EDTA tubes. Thawed PBMCs underwent magnetic negative selection with the BD IMag Human CD4 T Lymphocyte Enrichment Set to purify CD4+ T cells. Flow cytometry confirmed that the CD4+ enrichment method typically gave roughly 95% purity. A subgroup of about five case-control pairs, chosen blind to chemokine receptor expression and flow-cytometric repertoire skewing results, underwent TCRbeta sequencing. All blood samples were drawn in the morning at 8:00 a.m., and PBMCs were separated by Ficoll-Hypaque gradient centrifugation. Until being assayed, PBMCs were kept in liquid nitrogen after cryopreservation by gradual cooling to -80 degrees C.

The rearranged segments are TRBV11-2 and TRBJ2-3; TRBD1 is a weak D gene call, 5 bases matching. The clonotype comes from a young woman in good health. The source material was CD4+ T cells from PBMCs. The CDR3 region: CASSSGPKDTQYF. The nucleotide sequence is TGTGCCAGCAGCTCAGGGCCCAAAGATACGCAGTATTTT.